These 9 T cell receptor beta chains were sequenced from one sample in a study of human T cells and chemical hapten exposure. TCRdb processed the RACE reads anew with MiXCR; each CDR3 protein has one entry. The top ten hold around 3.6% of the sample, which has about 70,000 distinct CDR3 sequences, roughly 6.1% seen once. Time point here: healthy volunteer bleed at 6 weeks. The total RNA was obtained from whole blood that was not fractionated. The sequenced material came from whole blood. The receptors stem from a female donor in good health. Some clones in this sample may be carry-over from other donors' samples.

This clonotype has a count of ten or more. The rearrangement uses TRBV10-2 and TRBJ2-3; D is tentatively TRBD1 or TRBD2 (7 bases each). Germline loops: CDR1 WSHSY, CDR2 SAAADI. The ends were cut back, 0 bases at V and 3 bases at J, with 13 bases in the middle. The CDR3 totals 16 residues. The chain's CDR3 is CASSESRQGGTDTQYF. CDR3 DNA: TGCGCCAGCAGTGAGTCGAGACAGGGAGGGACAGATACGCAGTATTTT.

Many counts were recorded for this clonotype. The rearrangement joins TRBV28 to TRBJ1-5, with 7 bases identical to TRBD1. The CDR3 is 16 residues long. The germline V gene encodes CDR1 MDHEN and CDR2 SYDVKM. After removal of 1 base from V and 6 bases from J, the junction contained 9 bases not matched to a gene. The CDR3 here is CASSLFSGGIGQPQHF. As DNA, the CDR3 is TGTGCCAGCAGTTTATTTTCAGGGGGAATCGGTCAGCCCCAGCATTTT.

This clonotype was seen a handful of times. V usage is TRBV7-2 and J usage is TRBJ1-6, with D perhaps matching TRBD1 (5 bases). This CDR3 is 19 amino acids long. Germline V lookup: CDR1 SGHTA, CDR2 FQGNSA. Between the trimmed V and J ends, which lost 1 base and 0 bases, there was a span of 16 bases. The chain's CDR3 is CASSLEGLAGSSYNSPLHF. In nucleotides, the CDR3 is TGTGCCAGCAGCTTAGAAGGGTTGGCAGGGAGCTCCTATAATTCACCCCTCCACTTT.

This clonotype appeared a few times. This chain links TRBV28 with TRBJ1-1; unclear D gene. Trimming took 6 bases from V and 10 from J, leaving 15 bases between them. CDR3 size: 12 residues. Germline assignment: CDR1 MDHEN and CDR2 SYDVKM. The CDR3 nucleotides are TGTGCCAGCAGAAACCTTGCTCGGGGAGCTTTCTTT. Translation: CASRNLARGAFF. The entire variable domain, with the rest obtained from reference TRBV28 and TRBJ1-1, is as follows: DVKVTQSSRYLVKRTGEKVFLECVQDMDHENMFWYRQDPGLGLRLIYFSYDVKMKEKGDIPEGYSVSREKKERFSLILESASTNQTSMYLCASRNLARGAFFGQGTRLTVV.

This clonotype has ten or more counts. The chain uses TRBV24-1 and TRBJ2-1; D is ambiguous. Between the trimmed V and J ends, which lost 6 bases and 5 bases, there was a span of 10 bases. Germline-derived CDR1 and CDR2 are KGHDR and SFDVKD. The CDR3 consists of 13 residues. Written as DNA, the CDR3 is TGTGCCACCAGTAACGACGAGCACAATGAGCAGTTCTTC. This encodes CATSNDEHNEQFF.

In its sample, this clonotype was seen many times. V gene TRBV20-1 combines with J gene TRBJ2-7; D ambiguous. The CDR3 is made up of 12 amino acids. The germline V gene has CDR1 DFQATT and CDR2 SNEGSKA (reference sequence). V was cut by 0 bases and J by 4 bases, with 7 bases left in between. CDR3 DNA: TGCAGTGCTAGAGATTCCCTTTACGAGCAGTACTTC. As protein: CSARDSLYEQYF.

This clonotype came up a few times. This chain links TRBV3-1 with TRBJ2-3; D uncertain. Germline CDR1 reads LGHDT; CDR2 reads YNNKEL (reference sequence). V lost 1 base to trimming and J lost 4 bases, with 6 bases between them. The CDR3 is 13 residues long. CDR3 amino acids: CASSQGTPDTQYF. The CDR3 DNA is TGTGCCAGCAGCCAAGGGACCCCAGATACGCAGTATTTT.

Ten or more counts support this clonotype. The gene calls are TRBV21-1 and TRBJ1-5; the table's D call, TRBD1, was not checked against the DNA. TRBV21-1 has pseudogene status. The CDR3 sequence is 17 residues long. CDR3 sequence: CASSKMGGQGVNQPQHF. CDR3 coding DNA: TGTGCCAGCAGCAAAATGGGGGGACAGGGGGTCAATCAGCCCCAGCATTTT.

In its sample, this clonotype was seen many times. V and J are TRBV7-9 and TRBJ1-3; D remains unclear. Germline V gene lookup returns CDR1 SEHNR and CDR2 FQNEAQ (reference sequence). The CDR3 spans 16 residues. Between the trimmed V and J ends, which lost 0 bases and 0 bases, there was a span of 9 bases. The CDR3 DNA reads as TGTGCCAGCAGCTTAGCGTTGGGGAACTCTGGAAACACCATATATTTT. Translating it yields CASSLALGNSGNTIYF.